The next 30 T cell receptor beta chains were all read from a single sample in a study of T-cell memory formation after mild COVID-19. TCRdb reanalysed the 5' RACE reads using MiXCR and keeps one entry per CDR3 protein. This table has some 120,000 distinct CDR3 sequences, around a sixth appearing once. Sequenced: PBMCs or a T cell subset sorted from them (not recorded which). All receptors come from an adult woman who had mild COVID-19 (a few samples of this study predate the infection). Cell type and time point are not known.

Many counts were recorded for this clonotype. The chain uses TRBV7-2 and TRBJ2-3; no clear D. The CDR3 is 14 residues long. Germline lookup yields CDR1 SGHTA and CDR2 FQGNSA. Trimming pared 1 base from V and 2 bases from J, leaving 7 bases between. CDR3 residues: CASSLVYLTDTQYF. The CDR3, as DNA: TGTGCCAGCAGCTTAGTCTACCTCACAGATACGCAGTATTTT.

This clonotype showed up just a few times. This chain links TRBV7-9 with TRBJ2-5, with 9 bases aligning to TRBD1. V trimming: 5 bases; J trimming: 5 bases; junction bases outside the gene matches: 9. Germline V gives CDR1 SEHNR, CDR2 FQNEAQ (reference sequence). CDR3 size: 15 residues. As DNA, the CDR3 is TGTGCCAGCAGCGGAGGACAGGGGTCGGAGGAGACCCAGTACTTC. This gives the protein CASSGGQGSEETQYF.

The CDR3 reads CAISGSLAGPDTQYF. The CDR3 bases are TGTGCCATCAGTGGATCTCTAGCGGGCCCAGATACGCAGTATTTT. The chain uses TRBV10-3 and TRBJ2-3, with TRBD2 matching over 8 bases. J was trimmed by 4 bases and V by 4 bases; bases with no gene match: 7. The CDR3 consists of 15 residues. Germline V CDR1 and CDR2: ENHRY, SYGVKD.

The CDR3 DNA reads as TGTGCCAGCAGTTACTCAGGGACCAGACGACAAGAGACCCAGTACTTC. Translating it yields CASSYSGTRRQETQYF. This rearrangement joins TRBV6-5 to TRBJ2-5; D might be TRBD1 or TRBD2, each matching 5 bases. CDR1 is MNHEY and CDR2 is SVGAGI in the germline V gene. The CDR3 spans 16 residues. The V end lost 0 bases, the J end lost 2 bases, and 13 bases lay between the germline ends.

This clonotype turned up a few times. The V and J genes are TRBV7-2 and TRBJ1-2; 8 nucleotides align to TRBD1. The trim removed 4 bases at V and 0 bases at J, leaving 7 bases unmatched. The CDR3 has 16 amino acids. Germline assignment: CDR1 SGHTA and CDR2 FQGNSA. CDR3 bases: TGTGCCAGCAGCTCCAGAGGGACAGGATCTAACTATGGCTACACCTTC. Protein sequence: CASSSRGTGSNYGYTF.

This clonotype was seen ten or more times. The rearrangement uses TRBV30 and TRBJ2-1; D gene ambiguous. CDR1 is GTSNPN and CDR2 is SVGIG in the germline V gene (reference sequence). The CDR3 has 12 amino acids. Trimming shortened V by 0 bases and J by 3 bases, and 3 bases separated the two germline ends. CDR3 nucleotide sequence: TGTGCCTGGAGTGTAAGCTACAATGAGCAGTTCTTC. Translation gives CAWSVSYNEQFF. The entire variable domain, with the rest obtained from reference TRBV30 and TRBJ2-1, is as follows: SQTIHQWPATLVQPVGSPLSLECTVEGTSNPNLYWYRQAAGRGLQLLFYSVGIGQISSEVPQNLSASRPQDRQFILSSKKLLLSDSGFYLCAWSVSYNEQFFGPGTRLTVL.

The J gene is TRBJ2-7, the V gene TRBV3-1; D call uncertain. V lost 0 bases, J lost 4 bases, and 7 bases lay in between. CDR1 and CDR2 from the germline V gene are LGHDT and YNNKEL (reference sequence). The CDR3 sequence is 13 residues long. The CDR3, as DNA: TGTGCCAGCAGCCAAGAATTCTTTTACGAGCAGTACTTC. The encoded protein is CASSQEFFYEQYF.

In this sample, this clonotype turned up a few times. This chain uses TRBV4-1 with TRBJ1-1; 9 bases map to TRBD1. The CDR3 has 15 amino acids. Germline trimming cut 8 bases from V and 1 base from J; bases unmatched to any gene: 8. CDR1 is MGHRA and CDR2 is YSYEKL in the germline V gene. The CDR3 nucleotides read TGCGCCAGCCGGGGACAGGGTGAAGCGAACACTGAAGCTTTCTTT. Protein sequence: CASRGQGEANTEAFF.

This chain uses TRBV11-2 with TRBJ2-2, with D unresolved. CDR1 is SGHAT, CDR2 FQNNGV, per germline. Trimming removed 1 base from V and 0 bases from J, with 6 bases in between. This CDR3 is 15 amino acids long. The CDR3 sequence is CASSLGRANTGELFF. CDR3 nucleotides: TGTGCCAGCAGCTTAGGACGAGCGAACACCGGGGAGCTGTTTTTT.

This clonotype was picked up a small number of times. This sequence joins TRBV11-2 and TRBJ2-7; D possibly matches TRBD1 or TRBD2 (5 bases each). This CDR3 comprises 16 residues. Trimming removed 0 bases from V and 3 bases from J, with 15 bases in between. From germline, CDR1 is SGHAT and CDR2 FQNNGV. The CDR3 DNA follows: TGTGCCAGCAGCTTAGATCCCCGAGGGGTGAACTACGAGCAGTACTTC. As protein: CASSLDPRGVNYEQYF.

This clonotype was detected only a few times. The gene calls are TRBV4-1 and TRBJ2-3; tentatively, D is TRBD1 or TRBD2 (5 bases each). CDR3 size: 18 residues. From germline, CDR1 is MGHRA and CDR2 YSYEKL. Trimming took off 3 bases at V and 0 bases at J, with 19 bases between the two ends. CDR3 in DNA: TGCGCCAGCAGCCAGAGGGGTTCCGCCGTACCTAGCACAGATACGCAGTATTTT. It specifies CASSQRGSAVPSTDTQYF.

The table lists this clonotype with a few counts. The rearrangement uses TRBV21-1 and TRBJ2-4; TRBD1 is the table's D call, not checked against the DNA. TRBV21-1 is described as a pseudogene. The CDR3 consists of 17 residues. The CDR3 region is CASSRDGGLLAKNIQYF. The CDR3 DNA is TGTGCCAGCAGCCGGGACGGGGGGTTACTAGCCAAAAACATTCAGTACTTC.

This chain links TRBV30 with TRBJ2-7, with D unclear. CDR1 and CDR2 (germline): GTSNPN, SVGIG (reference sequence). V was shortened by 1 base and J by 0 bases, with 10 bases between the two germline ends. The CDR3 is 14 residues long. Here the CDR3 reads CAWSEFRSSYEQYF. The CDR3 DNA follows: TGTGCCTGGAGTGAATTCAGGAGCTCCTACGAGCAGTACTTC.

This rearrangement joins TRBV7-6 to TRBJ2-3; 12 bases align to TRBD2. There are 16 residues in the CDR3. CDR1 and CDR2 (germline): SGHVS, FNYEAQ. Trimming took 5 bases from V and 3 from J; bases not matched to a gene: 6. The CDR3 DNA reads TGTGCCAGCAGCATACTAGCGGGGGGAATAACAGATACGCAGTATTTT. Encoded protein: CASSILAGGITDTQYF.

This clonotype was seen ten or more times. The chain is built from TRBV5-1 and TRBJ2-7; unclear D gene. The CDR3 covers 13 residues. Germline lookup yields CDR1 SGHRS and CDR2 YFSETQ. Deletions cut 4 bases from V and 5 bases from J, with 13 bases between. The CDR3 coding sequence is TGCGCCAGCAGCCTGGACCTAGGGAACGAGCAGTACTTC. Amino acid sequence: CASSLDLGNEQYF. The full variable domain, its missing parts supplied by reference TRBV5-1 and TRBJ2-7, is KAGVTQTPRYLIKTRGQQVTLSCSPISGHRSVSWYQQTPGQGLQFLFEYFSETQRNKGNFPGRFSGRQFSNSRSEMNVSTLELGDSALYLCASSLDLGNEQYFGPGTRLTVT.

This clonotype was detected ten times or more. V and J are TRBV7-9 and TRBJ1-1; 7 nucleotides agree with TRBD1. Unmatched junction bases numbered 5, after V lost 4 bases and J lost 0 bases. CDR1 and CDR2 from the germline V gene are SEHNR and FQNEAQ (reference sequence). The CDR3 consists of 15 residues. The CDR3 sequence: CASSSGQHMNTEAFF. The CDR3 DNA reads TGTGCCAGCAGCTCGGGACAGCACATGAACACTGAAGCTTTCTTT.

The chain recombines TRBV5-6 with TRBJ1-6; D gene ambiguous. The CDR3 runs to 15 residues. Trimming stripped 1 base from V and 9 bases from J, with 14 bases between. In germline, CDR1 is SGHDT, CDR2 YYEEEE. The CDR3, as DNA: TGTGCCAGCAGCTTGATCGCGGCAGGTAGTTCACCCCTCCACTTT. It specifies CASSLIAAGSSPLHF.

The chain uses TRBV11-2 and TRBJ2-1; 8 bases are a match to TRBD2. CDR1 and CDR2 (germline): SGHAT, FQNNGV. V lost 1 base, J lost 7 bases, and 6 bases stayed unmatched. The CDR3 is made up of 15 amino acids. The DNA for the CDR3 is TGTGCCAGCAGCTTAGCGGGACTAGACCTAAATGAGCAGTTCTTC. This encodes CASSLAGLDLNEQFF. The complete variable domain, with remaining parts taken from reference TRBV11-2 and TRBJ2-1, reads EAGVAQSPRYKIIEKRQSVAFWCNPISGHATLYWYQQILGQGPKLLIQFQNNGVVDDSQLPKDRFSAERLKGVDSTLKIQPAKLEDSAVYLCASSLAGLDLNEQFFGPGTRLTVL.

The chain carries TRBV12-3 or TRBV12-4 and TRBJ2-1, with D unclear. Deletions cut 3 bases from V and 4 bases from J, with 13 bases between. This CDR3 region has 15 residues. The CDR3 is CASSFAPDLYNEQFF. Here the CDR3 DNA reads TGTGCCAGCAGTTTTGCGCCAGACCTATACAATGAGCAGTTCTTC.

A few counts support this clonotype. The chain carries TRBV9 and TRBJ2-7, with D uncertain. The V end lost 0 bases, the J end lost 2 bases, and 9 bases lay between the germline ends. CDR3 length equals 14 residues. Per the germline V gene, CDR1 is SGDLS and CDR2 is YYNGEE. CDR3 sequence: CASSVGDLPYEQYF. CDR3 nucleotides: TGTGCCAGCAGCGTAGGGGATTTACCCTACGAGCAGTACTTC.

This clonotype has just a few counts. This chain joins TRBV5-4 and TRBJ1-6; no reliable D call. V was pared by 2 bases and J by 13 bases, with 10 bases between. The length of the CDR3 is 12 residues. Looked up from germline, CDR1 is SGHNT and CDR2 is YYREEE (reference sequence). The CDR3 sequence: CASSFDTGPLHF. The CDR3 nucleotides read TGTGCCAGCAGCTTCGATACGGGTCCCCTCCACTTT.

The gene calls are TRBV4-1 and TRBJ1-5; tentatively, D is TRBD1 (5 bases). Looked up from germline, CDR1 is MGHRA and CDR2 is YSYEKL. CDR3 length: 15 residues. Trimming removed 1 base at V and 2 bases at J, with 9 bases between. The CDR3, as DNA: TGCGCCAGCAGCCAAGTTGTGGGGGGCAATCAGCCCCAGCATTTT. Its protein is CASSQVVGGNQPQHF.

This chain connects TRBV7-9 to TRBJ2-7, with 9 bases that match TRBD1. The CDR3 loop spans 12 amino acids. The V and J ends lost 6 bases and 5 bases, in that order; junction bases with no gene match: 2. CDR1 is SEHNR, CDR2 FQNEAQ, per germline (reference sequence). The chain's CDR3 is CASSTGGDEQYF. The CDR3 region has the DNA TGTGCCAGCAGTACAGGGGGCGACGAGCAGTACTTC.

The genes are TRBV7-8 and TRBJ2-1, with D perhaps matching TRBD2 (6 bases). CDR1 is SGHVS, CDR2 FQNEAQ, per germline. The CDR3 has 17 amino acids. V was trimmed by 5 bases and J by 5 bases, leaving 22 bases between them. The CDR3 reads CASSLGRLGGRDNEQFF. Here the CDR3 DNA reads TGTGCCAGCAGCCTTGGCCGACTAGGTGGTCGGGACAATGAGCAGTTCTTC.

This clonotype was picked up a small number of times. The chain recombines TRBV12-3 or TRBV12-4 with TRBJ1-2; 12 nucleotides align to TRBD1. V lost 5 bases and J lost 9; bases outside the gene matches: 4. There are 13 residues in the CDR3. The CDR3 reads CASSEGTGGRYTF. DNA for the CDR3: TGTGCCAGCAGTGAGGGGACAGGGGGCCGCTACACCTTC.

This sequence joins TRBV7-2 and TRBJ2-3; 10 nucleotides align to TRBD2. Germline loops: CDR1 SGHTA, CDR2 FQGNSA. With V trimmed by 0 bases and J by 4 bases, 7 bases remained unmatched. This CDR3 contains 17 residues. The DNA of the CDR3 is TGTGCCAGCAGCTTAGCGCCCCTAGCGGGAGTGGCAGATACGCAGTATTTT. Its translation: CASSLAPLAGVADTQYF. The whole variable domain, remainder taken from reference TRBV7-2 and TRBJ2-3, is GAGVSQSPSNKVTEKGKDVELRCDPISGHTALYWYRQSLGQGLEFLIYFQGNSAPDKSGLPSDRFSAERTGGSVSTLTIQRTQQEDSAVYLCASSLAPLAGVADTQYFGPGTRLTVL.

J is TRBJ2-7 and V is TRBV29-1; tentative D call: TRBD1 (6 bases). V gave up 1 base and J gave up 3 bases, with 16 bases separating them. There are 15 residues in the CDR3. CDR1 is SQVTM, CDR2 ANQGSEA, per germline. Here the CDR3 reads CSVEGEQDRFYEQYF. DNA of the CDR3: TGCAGCGTTGAAGGGGAACAAGACAGGTTCTACGAGCAGTACTTC.

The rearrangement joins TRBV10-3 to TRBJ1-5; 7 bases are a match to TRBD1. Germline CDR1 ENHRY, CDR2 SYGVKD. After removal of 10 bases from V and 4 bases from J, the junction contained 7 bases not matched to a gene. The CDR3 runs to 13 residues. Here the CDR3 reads CATRTGENQPQHF. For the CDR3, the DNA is TGTGCCACAAGGACAGGCGAAAATCAGCCCCAGCATTTT.

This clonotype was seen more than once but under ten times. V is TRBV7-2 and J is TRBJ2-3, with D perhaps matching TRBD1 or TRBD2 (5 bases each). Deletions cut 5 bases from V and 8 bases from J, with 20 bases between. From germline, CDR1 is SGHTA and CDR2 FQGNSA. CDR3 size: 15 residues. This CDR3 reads CASSPRRGEYVTQYF. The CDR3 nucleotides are TGTGCCAGCAGCCCCCGAAGGGGAGAGTATGTTACGCAGTATTTT.

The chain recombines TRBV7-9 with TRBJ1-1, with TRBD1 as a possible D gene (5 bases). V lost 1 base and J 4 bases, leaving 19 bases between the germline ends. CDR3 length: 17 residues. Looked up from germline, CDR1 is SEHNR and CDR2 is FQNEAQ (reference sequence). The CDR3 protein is CASSLGRETYTGTEAFF. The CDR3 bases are TGTGCCAGCAGCTTAGGCAGGGAGACATATACAGGCACTGAAGCTTTCTTT.